Presented here are 10 T cell receptor beta chains from one specimen sequenced in a study of T cell responses to AZD1222 COVID-19 vaccine. TCRdb keeps only in-frame clones here, not all; method: immunoSEQ multiplex PCR. The profile shows about 91,000 clones, about 88% of them singletons. Specimen: peripheral blood, collected on day 0 of AZD1222 vaccination. The source is an adult in good health.

In its sample, this clone was seen a few times. CDR3 sequence: CASSYPDGYGYTF. CDR3 DNA sequence: TGTGCCAGCAGTTACCCCGACGGCTATGGCTACACCTTC. This chain uses TRBV6-5 with TRBJ1-2, with unresolved D. The CDR3 runs 13 residues. The V end lost 2 bases, the J end lost 4 bases, and 8 bases lay between the germline ends. In germline, CDR1 is MNHEY, CDR2 SVGAGI.

The chain combines TRBV28 with TRBJ2-7; D may be TRBD1 or TRBD2 (5 bases each). V gave up 10 bases and J gave up 5 bases, with 15 bases separating them. Germline V gene data show CDR1 as MDHEN and CDR2 as SYDVKM. This CDR3 is built from 12 residues. CDR3 residues: CATSGRKDEQYF. CDR3 bases: TGTGCCACCTCGGGACGAAAGGACGAGCAGTACTTC.

The CDR3 sequence is CASSPGRMNTEAFF. CDR3 nucleotide sequence: TGTGCCAGCAGTCCGGGACGGATGAACACTGAAGCTTTCTTT. The V call is TRBV5-5, the J call TRBJ1-1; maybe TRBD1 (5 bases). The CDR3 consists of 14 residues. The ends were cut back, 5 bases at V and 0 bases at J, with 11 bases in the middle. Germline values: CDR1 SGHKS, CDR2 YYEKEE (reference sequence). Full variable domain (rest looked up from reference TRBV5-5 and TRBJ1-1): DAGVTQSPTHLIKTRGQQVTLRCSPISGHKSVSWYQQVLGQGPQFIFQYYEKEERGRGNFPDRFSARQFPNYSSELNVNALLLGDSALYLCASSPGRMNTEAFFGQGTRLTVV.

The chain links TRBV5-1 to TRBJ2-3; 12 bases fit TRBD2. This CDR3 region has 16 residues. Trimming cost V 9 bases and J 0 bases; bases outside gene matches: 8. Germline CDR1 and CDR2: SGHRS and YFSETQ. Here the CDR3 reads CATPPGTSGSTDTQYF. CDR3 nucleotides: TGCGCCACCCCACCAGGGACTAGCGGGAGCACAGATACGCAGTATTTT.

The rearrangement joins TRBV29-1 to TRBJ2-1; D unresolved. Germline CDR1 reads SQVTM; CDR2 reads ANQGSEA. The CDR3 has 12 residues. Deletions cut 6 bases from V and 1 base from J, with 7 bases between. The CDR3 coding sequence is TGCAGCGTCTTTTTTTCCTACAATGAGCAGTTCTTC. Translation gives CSVFFSYNEQFF.

The V and J genes are TRBV6-5 and TRBJ2-7, with 8 positions matching TRBD2. Germline CDR1 MNHEY, CDR2 SVGAGI. Germline trimming cut 3 bases from V and 2 bases from J; bases unmatched to any gene: 6. The CDR3 loop spans 15 amino acids. The CDR3 sequence: CASSYLSSGTYEQYF. CDR3 nucleotides: TGTGCCAGCAGTTATCTCAGTAGCGGGACCTACGAGCAGTACTTC.

The genes are TRBV4-2 and TRBJ2-3; a weak D match, TRBD2 (5 bases). Germline CDR1 is LGHNA and CDR2 is YNFKEQ. The germline V and J ends were trimmed by 0 bases and 0 bases, with 10 bases remaining between them. CDR3 length: 16 residues. The CDR3 sequence: CASSQDQSGSTDTQYF. The DNA of the CDR3 is TGTGCCAGCAGCCAAGATCAGAGCGGCAGCACAGATACGCAGTATTTT.

The chain employs TRBV6-4 and TRBJ2-3; 12 bases fit TRBD1. This CDR3 region has 17 residues. V gave up 5 bases and J gave up 4 bases; unmatched junction bases: 10. Germline lookup yields CDR1 MRHNA and CDR2 SNTAGT. Written as DNA, the CDR3 is TGTGCCAGCAGTAAGGGTCAGGGACAGGGGGCCCCAGATACGCAGTATTTT. Amino acids: CASSKGQGQGAPDTQYF.

The rearrangement uses TRBV9 and TRBJ2-7; tentative D call: TRBD1 (5 bases). This CDR3 region has 13 residues. The germline gives CDR1 SGDLS, CDR2 YYNGEE. The V end lost 4 bases, the J end lost 6 bases, and 14 bases lay between the germline ends. DNA of the CDR3: TGTGCCAGCAGCCCTTTGACAGCAAGCGAGCAGTACTTC. Its translation is CASSPLTASEQYF.

The chain employs TRBV19 and TRBJ2-5; a weak D match, TRBD2 (5 bases). The CDR3 is 13 residues long. V was pared by 6 bases and J by 3 bases, with 11 bases between. The germline CDR1 and CDR2 sequences are LNHDA and SQIVND (reference sequence). CDR3 DNA: TGTGCCAGTAGCCCCGAAGCGGAAGAGACCCAGTACTTC. This encodes CASSPEAEETQYF.